The rows below give T cell receptor beta chains drawn from one sample of a study of cytomegalovirus exposure and HLA in healthy donors. Method: immunoSEQ multiplex PCR; TCRdb's copy keeps in-frame clones and lacks some. The sample lists more than 95,000 clones, nearly 80% occurring once. The specimen sequenced was PBMCs. The receptors were sampled from a man aged 25 to 40 in good health and CMV-seronegative. The CDR3 runs from the conserved cysteine through the conserved F or W. D genes are given only for firm matches. Where a row states a size, it is once, few, many or the class of an expanded clone; other rows omit it.

v_call,j_call,clone_size,d_call,cdr3_aa,cdr3_nt
TRBV19,TRBJ2-3,once,TRBD2,CASRSGGLAGTDTQYF,TGTGCCAGTAGATCAGGAGGACTAGCGGGCACAGATACGCAGTATTTT
TRBV5-1,TRBJ1-2,once,.,CASSFSVQGRANYGYTF,TGCGCCAGCAGCTTCAGCGTGCAGGGGAGAGCTAACTATGGCTACACCTTC
TRBV6-1,TRBJ1-2,.,.,CASSEGGGAHRGYTF,TGTGCCAGCAGTGAAGGGGGAGGCGCGCACCGTGGCTACACCTTC
TRBV9,TRBJ2-7,.,.,CASSGGLASEQYF,TGTGCCAGCAGCGGAGGGCTGGCTAGCGAGCAGTACTTC
TRBV7-8,TRBJ2-2,.,.,CASSWTEKTGELFF,TGTGCCAGCAGCTGGACAGAAAAAACCGGGGAGCTGTTTTTT
TRBV28,TRBJ1-5,.,.,CASSLTLNQPQHF,TGTGCCAGCAGTTTAACCCTAAATCAGCCCCAGCATTTT
TRBV29-1,TRBJ2-3,.,.,CSVGASITDTQYF,TGCAGCGTTGGGGCTAGCATCACAGATACGCAGTATTTT
TRBV5-6,TRBJ2-4,once,.,CASSRNTGTGQLKNIQYF,TGTGCCAGCAGCCGCAACACAGGGACGGGCCAGCTCAAAAACATTCAGTACTTC
TRBV10-2,TRBJ1-5,.,.,CASSRDNNQPQHF,TGCGCCAGCAGCCGGGACAACAATCAGCCCCAGCATTTT
TRBV6-5,TRBJ1-1,once,.,CASKKGLGITEAFF,TGTGCCAGCAAAAAGGGGTTGGGGATCACTGAAGCTTTCTTT
TRBV10-1,TRBJ2-2,.,TRBD1,CASKGTGLTGELFF,TGCGCCAGCAAAGGGACAGGGCTAACCGGGGAGCTGTTTTTT
TRBV27,TRBJ1-4,.,.,CASSSTRGGEKLFF,TGTGCCAGCAGTTCCACGAGGGGGGGCGAAAAACTGTTTTTT
TRBV25-1,TRBJ2-3,.,.,CASSEDNTDTQYF,TGTGCCAGCAGTGAGGACAACACAGATACGCAGTATTTT
TRBV6-1,TRBJ1-2,once,.,CASLDSYNYGYTF,TGTGCCAGCCTGGACAGCTATAACTATGGCTACACCTTC
TRBV6-1,TRBJ1-3,.,.,CASRDDTGTGNTIYF,TGTGCCAGCAGAGACGATACGGGGACTGGAAACACCATATATTTT
TRBV27,TRBJ2-7,.,.,CASSLRGYVSEQYF,TGTGCCAGCAGTCTCCGGGGGTACGTCAGCGAGCAGTACTTC
TRBV28,TRBJ2-5,.,.,CASSGMRLGEETQYF,TGTGCCAGCAGTGGTATGCGGTTAGGAGAAGAGACCCAGTACTTC
TRBV20-1,TRBJ1-2,.,.,CSASGGYTF,TGCAGTGCTAGCGGTGGCTACACCTTC
TRBV7-9,TRBJ1-4,.,TRBD1,CASSPSGTASNEKLFF,TGTGCCAGCAGCCCCTCCGGGACAGCGAGTAATGAAAAACTGTTTTTT
TRBV5-1,TRBJ2-7,.,.,CASAPKEGGSSYEQYF,TGCGCCAGCGCTCCCAAGGAGGGCGGCAGCTCCTACGAGCAGTACTTC
TRBV5-6,TRBJ1-1,.,.,CASSLGHMQNTEAFF,TGTGCCAGCAGCTTAGGACATATGCAGAACACTGAAGCTTTCTTT
TRBV5-6,TRBJ2-1,.,.,CASSLDLGSKEEFF,TGTGCCAGCAGCTTGGATCTGGGATCCAAGGAGGAGTTCTTC
TRBV5-6,TRBJ2-2,.,TRBD2,CASSYGTSGRARELFF,TGTGCCAGCAGCTACGGGACTAGCGGGAGGGCCCGGGAGCTGTTTTTT
TRBV29-1,TRBJ2-3,.,.,CSVVVGGELPDTQYF,TGCAGCGTTGTCGTAGGAGGGGAATTGCCAGATACGCAGTATTTT
TRBV23-1,TRBJ1-5,.,.,CASSHRQPQHF,TGCGCCAGCAGTCACCGTCAGCCCCAGCATTTT
TRBV10-3,TRBJ2-1,.,TRBD2,CAIRRAGDSYNEQFF,TGTGCCATCAGGAGAGCGGGAGACTCCTACAATGAGCAGTTCTTC
TRBV5-1,TRBJ2-1,.,TRBD1,CASSRRQGHNEQFF,TGCGCCAGCAGCAGACGACAGGGCCACAATGAGCAGTTCTTC
TRBV6-1,TRBJ2-5,.,.,CASSRAGNQETQYF,TGTGCCAGCAGTCGGGCAGGGAATCAAGAGACCCAGTACTTC
TRBV4-3,TRBJ1-1,.,.,CASSQVPVNTEAFF,TGCGCCAGCAGCCAAGTACCGGTGAACACTGAAGCTTTCTTT
TRBV29-1,TRBJ2-3,.,TRBD2,CSVMGLAITTTQYF,TGCAGCGTTATGGGACTAGCGATCACCACCACGCAGTATTTT
TRBV5-4,TRBJ1-1,.,.,CASSLSNPSSAEAFF,TGTGCCAGCAGCTTGTCTAACCCATCCTCCGCTGAAGCTTTCTTT
TRBV7-2,TRBJ2-7,.,TRBD2,CASSLSGGLSGEQYF,TGTGCCAGCAGCTTAAGCGGGGGGCTCTCAGGGGAGCAGTACTTC
TRBV13,TRBJ1-1,.,TRBD1,CASSTRTGMNTEAFF,TGTGCCAGCAGCACCCGGACAGGTATGAACACTGAAGCTTTCTTT
TRBV6-5,TRBJ1-2,.,.,CASSGRGGVRGYTF,TGTGCCAGCTCTGGGAGGGGGGGAGTAAGGGGCTACACCTTC
TRBV6-1,TRBJ2-7,.,.,CASNGGTGAYEQYF,TGTGCCAGCAACGGAGGGACGGGGGCCTACGAGCAGTACTTC
TRBV11-2,TRBJ2-1,.,.,CASSLVAGQDEQFF,TGTGCCAGCAGCTTAGTAGCAGGGCAAGATGAGCAGTTCTTC
TRBV19,TRBJ2-5,.,.,CASSIDRAWETQYF,TGTGCCAGTAGTATAGACAGGGCTTGGGAGACCCAGTACTTC
TRBV27,TRBJ2-2,.,TRBD1,CASSGSGGTGELFF,TGTGCCAGCAGTGGTTCAGGGGGCACCGGGGAGCTGTTTTTT
TRBV6-1,TRBJ1-5,.,TRBD1,CASRRRDRGLQPQHF,TGTGCCAGCAGGCGGAGGGACAGGGGTTTACAGCCCCAGCATTTT
TRBV28,TRBJ2-7,once,.,CASSRDYEQYF,TGTGCCAGCAGCCGGGACTACGAGCAGTACTTC
TRBV6-5,TRBJ1-3,.,.,CASSYSTGGNTIYF,TGTGCCAGCAGTTACTCGACGGGGGGAAACACCATATATTTT
TRBV7-9,TRBJ1-1,few,TRBD1,CASSLAPDRGRPGAFF,TGTGCCAGCAGCTTAGCCCCTGACAGGGGACGCCCTGGAGCTTTCTTT
TRBV15,TRBJ2-1,once,.,CATSRGRGYNEQFF,TGTGCCACCAGCAGAGGCAGGGGCTACAATGAGCAGTTCTTC
TRBV5-5,TRBJ2-7,.,.,CASSGGTHSYEQYF,TGTGCCAGCAGCGGCGGGACTCACTCCTACGAGCAGTACTTC
TRBV4-1,TRBJ1-1,.,.,CASSQDLAGWQAFF,TGCGCCAGCAGCCAAGATTTGGCAGGGTGGCAAGCTTTCTTT
TRBV6-5,TRBJ1-2,.,TRBD1,CASSYSGTEYGYTF,TGTGCCAGCAGTTACTCCGGGACAGAGTATGGCTACACCTTC
TRBV19,TRBJ1-2,.,.,CASSIARLGQGVGYTF,TGTGCCAGTAGTATTGCTAGGTTAGGGCAGGGTGTCGGCTACACCTTC
TRBV7-2,TRBJ2-3,.,.,CASSRSRGVFADTQYF,TGTGCCAGCAGCCGGAGCAGGGGGGTATTCGCAGATACGCAGTATTTT
TRBV2,TRBJ2-1,few,TRBD2,CASSLLSSGKVDNEQFF,TGTGCCAGCAGTTTACTGAGTAGCGGGAAGGTGGACAATGAGCAGTTCTTC
TRBV11-3,TRBJ2-3,.,TRBD2,CASSEETSGIYTDTQYF,TGTGCCAGCAGCGAGGAAACTAGCGGCATTTACACAGATACGCAGTATTTT